This T cell receptor (beta chain) appears in the sequencing data of a study of blood T cell repertoires in COVID-19. Study information: The United States, Italy and Spain supplied acute and convalescent COVID-19 samples. PBMCs, B-cell-depleted T cells, or T cells were the source of the cDNA or gDNA that made up the material.

The CDR3 extends over 11 amino acids. Germline V lookup: CDR1 SQVTM, CDR2 ANQGSEA. Trimming removed 4 bases from V and 3 bases from J; junction bases left unmatched: 0. Original handling: Amplified reference gene primers provided the basis for estimating nucleated cell counts. Produced via immunoSEQ multiplex PCR; TCRdb's table is partial and in-frame only. That table supplies the V and J calls and clone size; D and trimming were determined from the DNA. The table shows 75,000 to 100,000 clones, with about 87% occurring only once. In this sample, this clone turned up once. The sample contains more than one DNA sequence encoding this CDR3.

The chain carries TRBV29-1 and TRBJ2-7; 7 bases match TRBD1. The sequencing sample was made of peripheral blood. The receptor was derived from a human donor in a cohort sampled during active COVID-19. The CDR3 sequence: CSVGDSYEQYF. The CDR3 DNA reads as TGCAGCGTTGGGGACAGCTACGAGCAGTACTTC.